The clone carrying this T cell receptor beta chain occurred many times. The antigen is unknown. The data derive from a study of regulatory T cells in long-lasting Graves disease. This CDR3 comprises 16 residues. In germline, CDR1 is MNHEY, CDR2 SMNVEV (reference sequence). The J segment lost 5 bases and the V segment lost 5 bases, leaving 12 bases of the junction unmatched. Regarding time point: persistent/refractory GD, antithyroid drugs over 5 years with positive TRAb. Scientists built the TCR library using RNA that was extracted from PBMCs. The authors diagnosed Graves' disease using American Thyroid Association guidelines. Overall study findings and caveats: Researchers examined only peripheral blood and not thyroid tissue. The study found TRBV28, TRBJ1-2 and TRBJ2-5 favored in persistent disease.

The authors built TCR beta libraries using iRepertoire HTBI primers and Arm-PCR of CDR3 regions. TCRdb reprocessed the multiplex PCR reads via MiXCR and lists one record per CDR3 protein. This repertoire shows about 290,000 distinct CDR3 sequences, around a fifth found once; its top ten account for more than 50%. Sequenced material: peripheral blood mononuclear cells (PBMCs), taken when the disease was refractory, from a patient treated with antithyroid drugs. This sequence joins TRBV27 and TRBJ2-7, with 10 nucleotides matching TRBD2. The clonotype originates from a female donor with Graves disease. The CDR3 DNA is TGTGCCAGCAGTCCGTATTTACTAGCGGGACGGAACGAGCAGTACTTC. Amino acids: CASSPYLLAGRNEQYF.